The source of this T cell receptor beta chain is a study of shared clonotypes between healthy human individuals. Donors had no recently reported acute infections or vaccinations and were HIV-negative. General study findings and limits: Among donors, the sharing of clonotypes was expected to be influenced by sequencing depth.

Among the unsorted PBMC samples, replicate PCRs used roughly 0.3 ug DNA, 25,000 to 30,000 T cell genomes. In the original workflow: As immunoSEQ supplied junction-only sequences (without quality scores), filtering differed. Some clones are missing from TCRdb's copy, which holds only in-frame ones; the method was immunoSEQ multiplex PCR. V and J calls and clone size are copied from that table; D and trimming were computed from the DNA. The table shows approximately 500,000 clones, with roughly 80% occurring only once. This clone was recorded a few times. Its cognate antigen is unknown. Material for sequencing was PBMCs. The origin of this receptor is a woman aged 40 to 55 in good health. Some clones in this sample may be carry-over from other donors' samples.

The CDR3 bases are TGTGCCAGCAGCTCCGCCGGGGATCAGCCCCAGCATTTT. Protein product: CASSSAGDQPQHF. This chain connects TRBV9 to TRBJ1-5; D remains unclear. V was clipped by 4 bases and J by 5 bases, with 10 bases between them. In germline, CDR1 is SGDLS, CDR2 YYNGEE. The CDR3 extends over 13 amino acids.